This T cell receptor beta chain was sequenced for a study of blood T cell repertoires in COVID-19. Looking at the study overall: Sources were T cells, B-cell-depleted T cells, or PBMCs; the material itself was cDNA or gDNA.

J was trimmed by 6 bases and V by 2 bases; bases with no gene match: 1. CDR3 length: 13 residues. Produced via immunoSEQ multiplex PCR; TCRdb's table is partial and in-frame only. The data hold about 210,000 clones, with 86% observed a single time. The sequenced sample consisted of peripheral blood. This chain connects TRBV12-3 or TRBV12-4 to TRBJ1-5; 7 nucleotides align to TRBD1. The receptor was derived from a woman between 70 and 85 years old with acute or convalescent COVID-19. The CDR3 DNA follows: TGTGCCAGCAGTTTACCAGGGGGTCAGCCCCAGCATTTT. This encodes CASSLPGGQPQHF.